The sequence of this T cell receptor beta chain was determined in a study of response to subunit inactivated influenza vaccine (dated by TCRdb to the late 2010s). About the study as a whole: Deep quantitative profiling of the T cell receptor repertoire was used in the study to follow responses to a trivalent subunit inactivated influenza vaccine. Broader findings and caveats from the paper: The authors suggested that each seasonal influenza vaccination may recruit only a limited number of new T cells.

The cysteine opens and the phenylalanine closes a CDR3 of 15 amino acids. Kept here is only the CDR3 DNA, which spans 45 bases and is read in frame from base 1. CDR1 and CDR2 were assigned from the germline V gene as SGHTA and FQGNSA. The V end gives up 4 bases and the J end 6 bases, leaving 4 bases in the junction not matched to a gene. The library was produced with RT-PCR. Sequencing instrument: Illumina HiSeq 2500. TCRdb redid the processing of the public reads, applying fastp at Q25 and MiXCR, and retained in-frame beta chains. One record per CDR3 amino acid sequence lists the most common genes and DNA. Recorded for this sample are approximately 520,000 distinct CDR3 sequences; less than 30% of them occurred a single time. The ten top clones hold under 2.5% of the sample. To note about this clonotype: Which antigen it targets is not known. Per-base quality was not reported, and no clone a single base away is much larger than it.

Sequenced material: CD4+ T cells sorted from PBMCs, taken 4 to 6 days after vaccination. This TCR was sampled from a man aged 50 to 60 who received an inactivated influenza vaccine. Donor details come from another sample of the same person, matched by shared clones. This receptor chain uses TRBV7-2 and TRBJ2-2; 11 bases in the middle match TRBD1. CDR3 reads: CASSSGQGEAGELFF. Here is the DNA: TGTGCCAGCAGCTCGGGACAGGGGGAGGCCGGGGAGCTGTTTTTT.